This T cell receptor (beta chain) stems from a study of response to subunit inactivated influenza vaccine. The CDR3 is 12 amino acids. Looked up from germline, CDR1 is DFQATT and CDR2 is SNEGSKA (reference sequence). The V gene lost 3 bases and the J gene lost 5 bases, with 11 bases spanning the gap. TCRdb passed the RT-PCR reads through MiXCR, listing each CDR3 protein once. The table has 500,000 to 550,000 distinct CDR3 sequences, under 25% seen once. The same sample was also used in a study of T cells expressing NK-cell markers. From that report: cDNA encoding TCR beta was synthesized via 5'RACE template switching incorporating UMIs.

Source: CD4+ T cells sorted from PBMCs, taken 11 to 12 days after vaccination. V and J are TRBV20-1 and TRBJ2-7, with unresolved D. This receptor was obtained from a man in his fifties who received an inactivated influenza vaccine. As DNA, the CDR3 is TGCAGTGCTAGGGTACGAGGTAACGAGCAGTACTTC. It yields the protein CSARVRGNEQYF.